The 23 T cell receptor beta chains in this list originate from one sample, sequenced in a study of T cells in Graves' hyperthyroidism and ophthalmopathy (dated by TCRdb to the late 2010s). Libraries were built with multiplex PCR. Sequencing took place on an Illumina HiSeq 2000. The TCR beta CDR3 regions were amplified from the RNA transcripts. For the first round of RT-PCR on the TCR CDR3, the HTBI primer set was used together with the Qiagen OneStep RT-PCR kit. TCRdb ran its own pipeline on the public reads, namely fastp trimming at Q25 and MiXCR clone calling, and kept in-frame beta chains. Merged by CDR3 protein, the rows form single entries marked with the most common genes and DNA. This sample holds 480,000 or so distinct CDR3 sequences; 40% to 55% were observed only once. The top ten clonotypes cover around 47% of the sample. The source material was peripheral blood or thyroid tissue (not recorded which). The receptors originated from an adult woman with Graves' disease, either hyperthyroidism or ophthalmopathy (not recorded which).

This chain joins TRBV27 and TRBJ1-4; 9 nucleotides line up with TRBD1. CDR1 MNHEY and CDR2 SMNVEV come from the germline V gene (reference sequence). This CDR3 has 15 residues. J was trimmed by 6 bases and V by 6 bases; bases with no gene match: 8. The CDR3 here is CASSTTRTGDEKLFF. Written as DNA, the CDR3 is TGTGCCAGCAGCACGACCCGGACAGGGGATGAAAAACTGTTTTTT. The full variable domain, with the rest looked up from reference TRBV27 and TRBJ1-4, is EAQVTQNPRYLITVTGKKLTVTCSQNMNHEYMSWYRQDPGLGLRQIYYSMNVEVTDKGDVPEGYKVSRKEKRNFPLILESPSPNQTSLYFCASSTTRTGDEKLFFGSGTQLSVL.

This clonotype appeared many times. The rearrangement links TRBV7-2 to TRBJ2-5, with 12 bases identical to TRBD1. This CDR3 contains 16 residues. The trim removed 2 bases at V and 5 bases at J, leaving 6 bases unmatched. In germline, CDR1 is SGHTA, CDR2 FQGNSA. Here the CDR3 reads CASSLQGTGGRETQYF. The CDR3 DNA reads as TGTGCCAGCAGCTTACAAGGGACAGGGGGCCGGGAGACCCAGTACTTC.

This clonotype was seen only a few times. The rearrangement links TRBV7-9 to TRBJ2-7; D might be TRBD1 (6 bases). Germline CDR1 reads SEHNR; CDR2 reads FQNEAQ (reference sequence). The CDR3 runs to 15 residues. Trimming shortened V by 6 bases and J by 5 bases, and 20 bases separated the two germline ends. The CDR3 sequence: CASSPGQSFSHEQYF. In DNA form, the CDR3 reads TGTGCCAGCAGTCCAGGACAGAGTTTTTCCCACGAGCAGTACTTC.

This clonotype was detected ten times or more. The V and J genes are TRBV9 and TRBJ1-5; 10 positions match TRBD1. The germline V gene has CDR1 SGDLS and CDR2 YYNGEE. The length of the CDR3 is 16 residues. Trimming at V came to 5 bases and at J to 3 bases, leaving 8 bases not matched to a gene. The CDR3 sequence is CASSPGTGASNQPQHF. The CDR3 region has the DNA TGTGCCAGCAGTCCCGGGACAGGGGCCTCCAATCAGCCCCAGCATTTT.

The chain has TRBV7-2 and TRBJ2-1, with 11 bases aligning to TRBD1. The CDR3 has 16 residues. Germline CDR1 is SGHTA and CDR2 is FQGNSA. V lost 4 bases, J lost 8 bases, and 10 bases stayed unmatched. The CDR3 here is CASSSSFGTGGDEQFF. The CDR3 nucleotides are TGTGCCAGCAGCTCCTCCTTTGGGACAGGGGGGGATGAGCAGTTCTTC.

The chain uses TRBV7-9 and TRBJ1-6; 7 nucleotides line up with TRBD1. CDR3 size: 16 residues. J was trimmed by 7 bases and V by 0 bases; bases with no gene match: 6. In germline, CDR1 is SEHNR, CDR2 FQNEAQ (reference sequence). CDR3 protein: CASSLALTGTNSPLHF. For the CDR3, the DNA is TGTGCCAGCAGCTTAGCACTGACAGGGACGAATTCACCCCTCCACTTT.

The J gene is TRBJ2-7, the V gene TRBV6-1; a possible D gene is TRBD1 (6 bases). Deletions cut 5 bases from V and 3 bases from J, with 14 bases between. Germline V CDR1 and CDR2: MNHNS, SASEGT. The CDR3 spans 14 residues. DNA of the CDR3: TGTGCCAGCAGTTACCCGACAGGACACTACGAGCAGTACTTC. Translated, it gives CASSYPTGHYEQYF.

V gene TRBV7-8 combines with J gene TRBJ1-4; D remains ambiguous. Germline V gene lookup returns CDR1 SGHVS and CDR2 FQNEAQ. This CDR3 spans 14 amino acids. The V end lost 5 bases, the J end lost 8 bases, and 15 bases lay between the germline ends. CDR3 loop: CASSPFEVPEKLFF. In nucleotides, the CDR3 is TGTGCCAGCAGCCCCTTTGAGGTTCCGGAAAAACTGTTTTTT.

This clonotype was seen at least ten times. The chain combines TRBV20-1 with TRBJ2-5, with 11 positions matching TRBD2. Germline CDR1 reads DFQATT; CDR2 reads SNEGSKA (reference sequence). The CDR3 covers 16 residues. J was trimmed by 1 base and V by 5 bases; bases with no gene match: 9. CDR3 sequence (DNA): TGCAGTGCTTACGTGCCGGGACTAGCGGTCCAAGAGACCCAGTACTTC. Translation gives CSAYVPGLAVQETQYF.

This clonotype was detected only a few times. The chain joins TRBV10-1 to TRBJ2-7; D unresolved. Germline loops: CDR1 WNHNN, CDR2 SYGVQD (reference sequence). The length of the CDR3 is 15 residues. V gave up 2 bases and J gave up 6 bases, with 17 bases separating them. The chain's CDR3 is CASSEGQLDECEQYF. The CDR3 bases are TGCGCCAGCAGTGAGGGCCAGCTGGACGAGTGCGAGCAGTACTTC.

The rearrangement uses TRBV7-2 and TRBJ1-2; unclear D gene. The CDR3 is 13 amino acids. The V gene lost 1 base and the J gene lost 8 bases, with 11 bases spanning the gap. Germline V lookup: CDR1 SGHTA, CDR2 FQGNSA. CDR3 DNA: TGTGCCAGCAGCTTAGTGGGTTCCTGGGGCTACACCTTC. It translates to CASSLVGSWGYTF.

The V gene is TRBV29-1, the J gene TRBJ1-3; D ambiguous. V shed 3 bases and J shed 7 bases, with 13 bases lying between them. Germline V gene data show CDR1 as SQVTM and CDR2 as ANQGSEA. The CDR3 contains 13 residues. CDR3 DNA sequence: TGCAGCGTTGAGGAGGGAACCCCGAACACCATATATTTT. It encodes CSVEEGTPNTIYF.

On this clonotype itself: Compared with germline, one end of the junction differs, possibly owing to a read error. The DNA of the CDR3 is TGTACCAGCAGTGACGGGAGGGAGACCCAGTACTTC. This codes for CTSSDGRETQYF. The chain employs TRBV25-1 and TRBJ2-5; 7 bases map to TRBD2. The length of the CDR3 is 12 residues. Germline assignment: CDR1 MGHDK and CDR2 SYGVNS.

The rearrangement joins TRBV19 to TRBJ1-1; D not resolved. The CDR3 runs 13 residues. Germline-derived CDR1 and CDR2 are LNHDA and SQIVND (reference sequence). With 8 bases removed from V and 3 bases from J, the gap between germline ends came to 13 bases. CDR3 residues: CASCRRSYTEAFF. The CDR3 DNA follows: TGTGCCAGTTGCAGGCGGAGTTACACTGAAGCTTTCTTT.

As regards this clonotype: The junction shows a germline mismatch at one end, possibly a read error. J is TRBJ2-6 and V is TRBV6-6; D remains unclear. The CDR3 covers 11 residues. Germline values: CDR1 MNHNY, CDR2 SVGAGI (reference sequence). Here the CDR3 reads CASSDPSTEAF. The CDR3 bases are TGTGCCAGCAGCGACCCCTCGACTGAAGCTTTC.

The chain links TRBV7-8 to TRBJ2-5; 7 bases map to TRBD1. The CDR3 covers 15 residues. With V trimmed by 4 bases and J by 2 bases, 7 bases remained unmatched. In germline, CDR1 is SGHVS, CDR2 FQNEAQ. The CDR3 loop reads CASSSGSGGQETQYF. The CDR3 nucleotides read TGTGCCAGCAGCTCGGGGTCAGGGGGACAAGAGACCCAGTACTTC.

In its sample, this clonotype was seen once. J is TRBJ1-1 and V is TRBV6-5, with 7 positions matching TRBD1. This CDR3 is built from 16 residues. The J segment lost 0 bases and the V segment lost 8 bases, leaving 12 bases of the junction unmatched. The germline gives CDR1 MNHEY, CDR2 SVGAGI. The DNA of the CDR3 is TGTGCCAGCGGTTCTCCGACAGGGACGATGAACACTGAAGCTTTCTTT. Protein: CASGSPTGTMNTEAFF.

This clonotype was recorded many times. The chain uses TRBV20-1 and TRBJ1-5; D is possibly TRBD1 (6 bases). CDR3 length equals 15 residues. The V and J ends lost 5 bases and 0 bases respectively, with 14 bases between them. The germline V gene encodes CDR1 DFQATT and CDR2 SNEGSKA (reference sequence). CDR3 loop: CSADNGQYSNQPQHF. In DNA, the CDR3 is TGCAGTGCTGATAACGGACAGTATAGCAATCAGCCCCAGCATTTT.

This clonotype was detected only a few times. The chain carries TRBV7-8 and TRBJ2-5; the D call may be TRBD1 or TRBD2 (5 bases each). This CDR3 contains 14 residues. Germline V gene lookup returns CDR1 SGHVS and CDR2 FQNEAQ. V dropped 5 bases and J dropped 1 base, with 11 bases sitting between them. The CDR3 sequence: CASSQGRSQETQYF. As DNA, the CDR3 is TGTGCCAGCAGCCAGGGACGGAGCCAAGAGACCCAGTACTTC.

This clonotype was recorded many times. The chain has TRBV7-2 and TRBJ2-7, with D unclear. Germline lookup yields CDR1 SGHTA and CDR2 FQGNSA. The V end was cut by 1 base, the J end by 0 bases, with 7 bases between. The CDR3 spans 14 residues. DNA of the CDR3: TGTGCCAGCAGCTTAGTCTTCCGCTCCTACGAGCAGTACTTC. Translation gives CASSLVFRSYEQYF.

Concerning this clonotype: A read error is possible here, since a much larger clone lies one base away. The missing conserved phenylalanine or tryptophan at the end of this CDR3 makes a read error likely. The chain has TRBV20-1 and TRBJ2-7; TRBD1 is a possible D gene (6 bases). This CDR3 comprises 13 residues. Germline CDR1 reads DFQATT; CDR2 reads SNEGSKA (reference sequence). Trimming cost V 5 bases and J 0 bases, with 11 bases left between them. As DNA, the CDR3 is TGCAGTGCTGCCCGGGACACCTCCTACGAGCAGTACCTC. Translating gives CSAARDTSYEQYL.

This clonotype showed up just a few times. Its ends do not fully match the called genes, so a read error is possible. V usage is TRBV20-1 and J usage is TRBJ1-2, with D unclear. Germline assignment: CDR1 DFQATT and CDR2 SNEGSKA (reference sequence). This CDR3 has 8 residues. The CDR3 DNA reads as TGCAGTGCTAGAGGCTCCACCTTC. This encodes CSARGSTF.

With regard to this clonotype: A read error is possible here, since a much larger clone lies one base away. The rearrangement uses TRBV5-4 and TRBJ1-2; 7 bases are shared with TRBD1. Germline values: CDR1 SGHNT, CDR2 YYREEE (reference sequence). The CDR3 length is 14 residues. The CDR3 sequence: CASSHGTGEYGCTF. CDR3 DNA sequence: TGTGCCAGCAGCCATGGTACAGGGGAGTATGGCTGCACCTTC.